The entry below describes one T cell receptor (beta chain). Antigen specificity is unknown. Clones were read by immunoSEQ multiplex PCR, and TCRdb kept only the in-frame ones, dropping some. The profile shows 70,000 to 75,000 clones, approximately 94% of them singletons. V was shortened by 5 bases and J by 3 bases, with 10 bases between the two germline ends. The CDR3 consists of 13 residues. Germline V gene sequence: CDR1 KGHSH, CDR2 LQKENI. The donors were members of the validation cohort, which comprised about 130 subjects and was separate from the first cohort of roughly 700 subjects. This sample stems from a study of cytomegalovirus exposure and HLA in healthy donors. General study findings and limits: The classifier reportedly diagnosed cytomegalovirus status with high sensitivity and specificity. Overall, approximately 150 TCR beta chains were annotated as cytomegalovirus-associated.

The sequence was obtained from a woman under 30 in good health and CMV-seropositive. The chain joins TRBV18 to TRBJ1-1; TRBD1 might be the D (6 bases). Specimen: PBMCs. CDR3 coding DNA: TGTGCCAGCTCAGAGGGGGTGTACACTGAAGCTTTCTTT. It encodes CASSEGVYTEAFF. The whole variable domain, remainder taken from reference TRBV18 and TRBJ1-1, is NAGVMQNPRHLVRRRGQEARLRCSPMKGHSHVYWYRQLPEEGLKFMVYLQKENIIDESGMPKERFSAEFPKEGPSILRIQQVVRGDSAAYFCASSEGVYTEAFFGQGTRLTVV.